This paragraph reports one T cell receptor beta chain. Antigen: not known. These data come from a study of CD8 T cells in Susac syndrome. Study-level findings and limits: Individuals included in the TCR sequencing and HLA analysis were acknowledged by the study to be relatively few in number.

The sequenced target, TCR beta, came from blood CD8+ and CD4+ T cells. Negative magnetic isolation gave CD8+ and CD4+ cells; FACS enriched CD8+ TEMRA. It was with random hexamers that roughly 0.45 to 1 ug RNA was reverse transcribed. immunoSEQ multiplex PCR amplified TCR beta CDR3 across 54 Vbeta, 13 Jbeta. TCRdb used MiXCR to reprocess the immunoSEQ multiplex PCR reads, holding one entry per CDR3 protein. This sample has some 120,000 distinct CDR3 sequences, with about 94% found just once. This TCR derives from a human donor with multiple sclerosis. The sequenced sample consisted of CD4+ T cells from PBMCs.

The CDR3 DNA sequence: TGTGCCAGCAGCGCTACAGGGGGCGGTCAGCCCCAGCATTTT. Translation: CASSATGGGQPQHF. The chain couples TRBV2 to TRBJ1-5, with 9 bases lining up with TRBD1. The V and J ends lost 6 bases and 6 bases, in that order; junction bases with no gene match: 6. Germline V gene sequence: CDR1 SNHLY, CDR2 FYNNEI. The CDR3 is 14 residues long.